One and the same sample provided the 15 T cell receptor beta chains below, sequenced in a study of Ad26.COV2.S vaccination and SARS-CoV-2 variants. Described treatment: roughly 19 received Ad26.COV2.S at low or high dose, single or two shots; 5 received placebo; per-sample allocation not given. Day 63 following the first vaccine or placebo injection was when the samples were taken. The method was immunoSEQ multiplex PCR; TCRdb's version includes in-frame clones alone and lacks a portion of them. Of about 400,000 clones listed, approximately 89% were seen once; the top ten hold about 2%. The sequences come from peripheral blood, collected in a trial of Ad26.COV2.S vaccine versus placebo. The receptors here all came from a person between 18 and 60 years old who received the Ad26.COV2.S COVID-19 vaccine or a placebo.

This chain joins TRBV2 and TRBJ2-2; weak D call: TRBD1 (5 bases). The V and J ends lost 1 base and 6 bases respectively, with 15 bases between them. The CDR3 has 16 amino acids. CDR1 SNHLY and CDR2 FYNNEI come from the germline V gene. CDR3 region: CASSEEGIGLAGELFF. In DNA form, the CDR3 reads TGTGCCAGCAGTGAAGAGGGGATCGGGTTGGCCGGGGAGCTGTTTTTT.

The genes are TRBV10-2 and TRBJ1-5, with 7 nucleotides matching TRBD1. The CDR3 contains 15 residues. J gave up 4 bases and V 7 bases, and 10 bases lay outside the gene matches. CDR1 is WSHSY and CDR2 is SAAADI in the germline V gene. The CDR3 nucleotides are TGCGCCAGCAACCCAGGGGGAGGGGGGAATCAGCCCCAGCATTTT. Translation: CASNPGGGGNQPQHF.

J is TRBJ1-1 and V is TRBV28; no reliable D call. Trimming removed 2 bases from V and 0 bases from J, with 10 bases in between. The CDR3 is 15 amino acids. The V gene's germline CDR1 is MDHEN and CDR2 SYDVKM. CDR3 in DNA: TGTGCCAGCAGTTTAGGAGGACGTATGAACACTGAAGCTTTCTTT. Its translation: CASSLGGRMNTEAFF.

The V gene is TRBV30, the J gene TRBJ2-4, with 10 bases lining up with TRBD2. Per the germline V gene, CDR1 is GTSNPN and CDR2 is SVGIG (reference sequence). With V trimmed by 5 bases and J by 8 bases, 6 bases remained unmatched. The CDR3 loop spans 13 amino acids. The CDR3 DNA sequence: TGTGCCTGGGGGTTTCTAGCGGGAGACATTCAGTACTTC. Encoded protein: CAWGFLAGDIQYF. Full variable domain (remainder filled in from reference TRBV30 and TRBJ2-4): SQTIHQWPATLVQPVGSPLSLECTVEGTSNPNLYWYRQAAGRGLQLLFYSVGIGQISSEVPQNLSASRPQDRQFILSSKKLLLSDSGFYLCAWGFLAGDIQYFGAGTRLSVL.

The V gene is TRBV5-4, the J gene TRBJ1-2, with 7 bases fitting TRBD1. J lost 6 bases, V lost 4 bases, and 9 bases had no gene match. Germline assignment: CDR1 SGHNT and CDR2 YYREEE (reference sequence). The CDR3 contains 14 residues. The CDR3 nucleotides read TGTGCCAGCAGCCCAGGACAGGCAGGGGATGGCTACACCTTC. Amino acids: CASSPGQAGDGYTF.

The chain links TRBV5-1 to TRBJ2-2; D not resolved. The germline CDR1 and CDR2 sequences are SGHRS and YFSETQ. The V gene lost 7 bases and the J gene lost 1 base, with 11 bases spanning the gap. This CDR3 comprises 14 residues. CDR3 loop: CASSSGQNTGELFF. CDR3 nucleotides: TGCGCCAGCTCCTCGGGCCAGAACACCGGGGAGCTGTTTTTT. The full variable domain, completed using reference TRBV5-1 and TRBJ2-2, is KAGVTQTPRYLIKTRGQQVTLSCSPISGHRSVSWYQQTPGQGLQFLFEYFSETQRNKGNFPGRFSGRQFSNSRSEMNVSTLELGDSALYLCASSSGQNTGELFFGEGSRLTVL.

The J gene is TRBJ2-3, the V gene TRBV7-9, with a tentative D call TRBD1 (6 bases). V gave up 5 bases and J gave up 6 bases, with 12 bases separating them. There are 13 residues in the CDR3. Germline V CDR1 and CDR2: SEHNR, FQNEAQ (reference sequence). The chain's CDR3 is CASSRSQGDTQYF. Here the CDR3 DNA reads TGTGCCAGCAGCCGTTCGCAGGGGGATACGCAGTATTTT.

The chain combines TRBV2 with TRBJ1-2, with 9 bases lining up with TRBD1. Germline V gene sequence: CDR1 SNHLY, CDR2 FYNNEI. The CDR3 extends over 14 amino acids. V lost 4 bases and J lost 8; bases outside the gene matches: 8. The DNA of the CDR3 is TGTGCCAGCAGTGCGGAACAGGGGGCGAGAGGCTACACCTTC. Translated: CASSAEQGARGYTF.

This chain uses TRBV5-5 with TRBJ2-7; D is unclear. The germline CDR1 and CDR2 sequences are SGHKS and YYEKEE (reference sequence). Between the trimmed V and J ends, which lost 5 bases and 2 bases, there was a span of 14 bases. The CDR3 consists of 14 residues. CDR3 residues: CASRIFVGPYEQYF. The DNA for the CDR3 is TGTGCCAGCAGGATTTTCGTTGGCCCCTACGAGCAGTACTTC.

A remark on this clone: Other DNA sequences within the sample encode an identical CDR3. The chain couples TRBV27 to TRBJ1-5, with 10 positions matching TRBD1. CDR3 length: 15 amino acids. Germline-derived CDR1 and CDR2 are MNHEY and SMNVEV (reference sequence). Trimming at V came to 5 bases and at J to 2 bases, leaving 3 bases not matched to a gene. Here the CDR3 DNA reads TGTGCCAGCAGTCCTGGGACAGGGGGCAATCAGCCCCAGCATTTT. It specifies CASSPGTGGNQPQHF.

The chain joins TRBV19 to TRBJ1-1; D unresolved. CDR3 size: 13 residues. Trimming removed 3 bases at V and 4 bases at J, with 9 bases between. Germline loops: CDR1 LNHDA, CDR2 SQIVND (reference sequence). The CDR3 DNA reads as TGTGCCAGTAGTATGGGGTGGGGCACTGAAGCTTTCTTT. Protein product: CASSMGWGTEAFF.

Here the CDR3 reads CASSEGTHSNQPQHF. CDR3 coding DNA: TGTGCCAGCAGTGAAGGGACACATAGCAATCAGCCCCAGCATTTT. The gene calls are TRBV6-1 and TRBJ1-5, with D perhaps matching TRBD1 (5 bases). The V gene lost 1 base and the J gene lost 0 bases, with 7 bases spanning the gap. CDR3 length: 15 residues. Germline loops: CDR1 MNHNS, CDR2 SASEGT.

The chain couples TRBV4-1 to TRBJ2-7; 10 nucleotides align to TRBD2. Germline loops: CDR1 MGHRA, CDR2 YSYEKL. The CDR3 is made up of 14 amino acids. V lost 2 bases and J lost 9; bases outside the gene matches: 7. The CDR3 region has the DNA TGCGCCAGCAGCCAATTTACTAGCGGGAACGGGCAGTACTTC. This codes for CASSQFTSGNGQYF.

The CDR3 region is CASSSLRGGTEAFF. Written as DNA, the CDR3 is TGTGCCAGCAGCTCCCTCCGGGGGGGGACTGAAGCTTTCTTT. The chain links TRBV5-4 to TRBJ1-1; weak D call: TRBD1 (5 bases). The germline V gene encodes CDR1 SGHNT and CDR2 YYREEE (reference sequence). V was trimmed by 3 bases and J by 5 bases, leaving 14 bases between them. The CDR3 covers 14 residues.

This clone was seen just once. CDR3 protein: CASSSGTALYEQYF. The CDR3 nucleotides read TGTGCCAGCAGCTCCGGGACCGCCCTCTACGAGCAGTACTTC. The chain joins TRBV2 to TRBJ2-7; D may match TRBD1 or TRBD2 (5 bases each). V was clipped by 6 bases and J by 3 bases, with 15 bases between them. This CDR3 region has 14 residues. Germline CDR1 is SNHLY and CDR2 is FYNNEI.